A single sample is the source of the 14 T cell receptor beta chains below, sequenced in a study of Graves' ophthalmopathy and Graves' hyperthyroidism. RNA transcripts were the source from which TCR beta CDR3 regions were amplified. The authors performed first-round RT-PCR with HTBI primers and then a second-round multiplex PCR. TCRdb reanalysed the multiplex PCR reads using MiXCR and keeps one entry per CDR3 protein. This table holds roughly 480,000 distinct CDR3 sequences, approximately 15% found once. The sequencing input was blood. These receptors came from a young woman with Graves' ophthalmopathy.

A word on this clonotype: A read error may produce the germline difference seen at one junction end. CDR3 amino acids: CAFRVSSYDQYF. As DNA, the CDR3 is TGTGCCTTTCGAGTCAGCTCCTACGATCAGTACTTC. The chain carries TRBV6-1 and TRBJ2-7; no clear D gene. The CDR3 contains 12 residues. Germline loops: CDR1 MNHNS, CDR2 SASEGT.

Worth noting for this clonotype: Since a much larger clone is just one base distant, this may be a read error. The V call is TRBV6-1, the J call TRBJ1-6, with D unclear. The CDR3 has 15 residues. Germline V gene lookup returns CDR1 MNHNS and CDR2 SASEGT. CDR3 sequence reads: CSSRPLSSYNSPLHF. The CDR3, as DNA: TGTTCCAGCAGACCGCTTAGCTCCTATAATTCACCCCTCCACTTT.

V usage is TRBV6-5 and J usage is TRBJ1-1; D is possibly TRBD1 (5 bases). The CDR3 consists of 13 residues. Germline loops: CDR1 MNHEY, CDR2 SVGAGI. The ends were cut back, 2 bases at V and 5 bases at J, with 9 bases in the middle. CDR3 coding DNA: TGTGCCAGCAGTTACAGGCGGGGGACTGAAGCTTTCTTT. It encodes CASSYRRGTEAFF.

About this clonotype itself: This may stem from a read error, because a much larger clone lies one nucleotide away. The V and J genes are TRBV24-1 and TRBJ1-2, with TRBD1 matching 7 bases. There are 15 residues in the CDR3. The J segment lost 0 bases and the V segment lost 5 bases, leaving 5 bases of the junction unmatched. Looked up from germline, CDR1 is KGHDR and CDR2 is SFDVKD. CDR3 amino acids: CATSGRTGANYGYTF. CDR3 nucleotide sequence: TGTGCCACCAGTGGCCGGACAGGAGCTAACTATGGCTACACCTTC.

This clonotype was counted ten times or more. The CDR3: CSAQQPLQETQYF. Here the CDR3 DNA reads TGCAGCGCCCAACAGCCTTTACAAGAGACCCAGTACTTC. The chain joins TRBV29-1 to TRBJ2-5; D gene uncertain. The CDR3 consists of 13 residues. V was pared by 7 bases and J by 2 bases, with 14 bases between. Germline assignment: CDR1 SQVTM and CDR2 ANQGSEA.

The rearrangement joins TRBV3-1 to TRBJ1-2; tentative D call: TRBD1 (6 bases). The CDR3 length is 14 residues. Germline loops: CDR1 LGHDT, CDR2 YNNKEL (reference sequence). The V and J ends lost 3 bases and 4 bases respectively, with 12 bases between them. The CDR3 loop is CASSHQGTRYGYTF. The DNA for the CDR3 is TGTGCCAGCAGCCATCAGGGGACCCGCTATGGCTACACCTTC. The complete variable domain, with remaining parts taken from reference TRBV3-1 and TRBJ1-2, reads DTAVSQTPKYLVTQMGNDKSIKCEQNLGHDTMYWYKQDSKKFLKIMFSYNNKELIINETVPNRFSPKSPDKAHLNLHINSLELGDSAVYFCASSHQGTRYGYTFGSGTRLTVV.

Many counts were recorded for this clonotype. This chain connects TRBV12-5 to TRBJ1-2, with D perhaps TRBD1 (5 bases). The germline gives CDR1 LGHNT, CDR2 FRNRAP. The CDR3 sequence is 17 residues long. Trimming shortened V by 1 base and J by 5 bases, and 20 bases separated the two germline ends. CDR3 sequence reads: CASGLATYRSIQYGYTF. The CDR3, as DNA: TGTGCTAGTGGTTTGGCCACCTACAGGTCTATACAATATGGCTACACCTTC.

This clonotype was observed at least ten times. Mismatch with germline at one junction end may stem from a read error. For the CDR3, the DNA is TGTGCCAGCAGCATCCGACCGGACGGGGCGCTGTTTTTT. Amino acid sequence: CASSIRPDGALFF. The chain has TRBV7-9 and TRBJ2-2; either TRBD1 or TRBD2 may fit D (5 bases each). The germline V gene encodes CDR1 SEHNR and CDR2 FQNEAQ (reference sequence). The CDR3 is made up of 13 amino acids.

Many counts were recorded for this clonotype. The chain has TRBV6-1 and TRBJ1-5; D remains ambiguous. This CDR3 is built from 15 residues. From germline, CDR1 is MNHNS and CDR2 SASEGT. Deletions cut 2 bases from V and 0 bases from J, with 8 bases between. The CDR3 region has the DNA TGTGCCAGCAGTGAATTCGGTTATAGCAATCAGCCCCAGCATTTT. Encoded protein: CASSEFGYSNQPQHF.

At least ten counts were recorded for this clonotype. The CDR3 is CSARGGFSGANVLTF. The CDR3 DNA reads TGCAGTGCTAGGGGGGGATTCTCTGGGGCCAACGTCCTGACTTTC. The rearrangement uses TRBV20-1 and TRBJ2-6; possible D gene TRBD2, 6 bases. CDR3 length: 15 amino acids. The germline CDR1 and CDR2 sequences are DFQATT and SNEGSKA (reference sequence). Trimming took off 3 bases at V and 0 bases at J, with 9 bases between the two ends.

This clonotype was detected a few times. The rearrangement uses TRBV5-6 and TRBJ1-1; no clear D. V gave up 0 bases and J gave up 2 bases, with 11 bases separating them. The CDR3 is made up of 15 amino acids. Germline V gives CDR1 SGHDT, CDR2 YYEEEE. The CDR3 region is CASSLVPVPNTEAFF. CDR3 DNA sequence: TGTGCCAGCAGCTTGGTCCCGGTGCCTAACACTGAAGCTTTCTTT.

This clonotype was seen many times. The V and J genes are TRBV2 and TRBJ2-7; unclear D gene. Germline V gene lookup returns CDR1 SNHLY and CDR2 FYNNEI. This CDR3 comprises 12 residues. Trimming took off 1 base at V and 6 bases at J, with 7 bases between the two ends. CDR3 DNA: TGTGCCAGCAGTGAAGGGTCGCTCGAGCAGTACTTC. Translating gives CASSEGSLEQYF.

The table lists this clonotype with many counts. V usage is TRBV10-3 and J usage is TRBJ2-5, with 7 bases identical to TRBD1. The CDR3 extends over 11 amino acids. Germline V CDR1 and CDR2: ENHRY, SYGVKD. Trimming cost V 6 bases and J 5 bases; bases outside gene matches: 0. The CDR3 bases are TGTGCCATCAGGACAGGGGAGACCCAGTACTTC. Amino acid sequence: CAIRTGETQYF.

This clonotype was counted many times. The genes are TRBV7-8 and TRBJ2-7; 11 nucleotides line up with TRBD2. This CDR3 spans 17 amino acids. Unmatched junction bases numbered 10, after V lost 5 bases and J lost 1 base. Germline lookup yields CDR1 SGHVS and CDR2 FQNEAQ. CDR3 loop: CASSKLSGRAGSYEQYF. DNA of the CDR3: TGTGCCAGCAGCAAACTTAGCGGGAGGGCAGGGTCCTACGAGCAGTACTTC.